What follows are 15 T cell receptor beta chains derived from one specimen sequenced in a study of blood T cell repertoires in COVID-19. Here immunoSEQ multiplex PCR was the method, and the copy in TCRdb shows in-frame clones only, minus some. The table includes roughly 230,000 clones, around 86% detected once. The sequenced sample was PBMCs or T cells enriched from blood (not recorded which). The receptors derive from a man younger than 45 in a cohort exposed to, infected with or recovered from COVID-19 (not recorded which).

V gene TRBV11-1 combines with J gene TRBJ2-5; D is undetermined. V dropped 1 base and J dropped 5 bases, with 14 bases sitting between them. From germline, CDR1 is SGHAT and CDR2 FQDESV (reference sequence). CDR3 length: 15 residues. The CDR3 reads CASSLGADLWETQYF. The CDR3 coding sequence is TGTGCCAGCAGCTTAGGCGCCGATTTATGGGAGACCCAGTACTTC.

This clone has a single count. The V call is TRBV27, the J call TRBJ2-7; D uncertain. V was pared by 5 bases and J by 4 bases, with 15 bases between. From germline, CDR1 is MNHEY and CDR2 SMNVEV (reference sequence). The CDR3 sequence is 14 residues long. CDR3 amino acids: CASSPAPQVYEQYF. Here the CDR3 DNA reads TGTGCCAGCAGTCCCGCCCCTCAGGTGTACGAGCAGTACTTC.

The chain joins TRBV10-2 to TRBJ1-2; D not resolved. This CDR3 is built from 14 residues. CDR1 and CDR2 from the germline V gene are WSHSY and SAAADI. Trimming took 2 bases from V and 0 from J, leaving 7 bases between them. The CDR3 coding sequence is TGCGCCAGCAGTGAGATGGTAGCTAACTATGGCTACACCTTC. Translating it yields CASSEMVANYGYTF.

The chain employs TRBV18 and TRBJ2-3; 7 nucleotides match TRBD2. The CDR3 is 19 amino acids. The V gene's germline CDR1 is KGHSH and CDR2 LQKENI. V shed 1 base and J 6 bases; nucleotides not matched to a gene: 19. CDR3 protein: CASSPLEGPSGGAGDTQYF. Here the CDR3 DNA reads TGTGCCAGCTCACCACTGGAAGGGCCTAGCGGAGGCGCCGGGGATACGCAGTATTTT.

The chain couples TRBV7-8 to TRBJ2-2; D is possibly TRBD2 (6 bases). In germline, CDR1 is SGHVS, CDR2 FQNEAQ. The CDR3 has 15 amino acids. The V end was cut by 5 bases, the J end by 2 bases, with 12 bases between. The CDR3, as DNA: TGTGCCAGCAGCGCAACGCGGGGTAACACCGGGGAGCTGTTTTTT. It specifies CASSATRGNTGELFF.

The chain has TRBV7-2 and TRBJ2-6; D unclear. The V gene lost 0 bases and the J gene lost 4 bases, with 10 bases spanning the gap. The CDR3 covers 16 residues. Germline CDR1 and CDR2: SGHTA and FQGNSA. The CDR3, as DNA: TGTGCCAGCAGCTTAGCGACCGGGTCCGGGGCCAACGTCCTGACTTTC. This encodes CASSLATGSGANVLTF.

This clone was recorded once. This chain uses TRBV6-2 or TRBV6-3 with TRBJ2-7, with 15 bases identical to TRBD2. CDR3 length: 20 residues. Trimming removed 6 bases from V and 0 bases from J; junction bases left unmatched: 15. Germline CDR1 is MNHEY and CDR2 is SVGEGT. CDR3 residues: CASSPGLAGGILLSSYEQYF. The CDR3 DNA sequence: TGTGCCAGCAGCCCCGGACTAGCGGGAGGGATACTCCTATCCTCCTACGAGCAGTACTTC.

The rearrangement links TRBV7-2 to TRBJ2-4; the match to TRBD2 covers 7 bases. The CDR3 length is 13 residues. V was clipped by 3 bases and J by 10 bases; unmatched bases: 6. Germline CDR1 and CDR2: SGHTA and FQGNSA. CDR3 sequence (DNA): TGTGCCAGCAGCTTCCGGCGGGAGAGTATTCAGTACTTC. It specifies CASSFRRESIQYF.

The V gene is TRBV27, the J gene TRBJ1-1; D remains ambiguous. The V gene lost 2 bases and the J gene lost 2 bases, with 15 bases spanning the gap. Germline V gene lookup returns CDR1 MNHEY and CDR2 SMNVEV (reference sequence). This CDR3 region has 16 residues. CDR3: CASSLALERPNTEAFF. The CDR3 region has the DNA TGTGCCAGCAGTTTAGCATTGGAGCGGCCTAACACTGAAGCTTTCTTT.

V gene TRBV13 combines with J gene TRBJ1-5, with TRBD1 matching over 9 bases. Trimming cost V 4 bases and J 4 bases; bases outside gene matches: 5. CDR3 length: 15 residues. Germline V gives CDR1 PRHDT, CDR2 FYEKMQ (reference sequence). CDR3 residues: CASSSGTGLNQPQHF. The CDR3 DNA follows: TGTGCCAGCAGCTCCGGGACAGGGCTGAATCAGCCCCAGCATTTT. Complete variable domain (other parts from reference TRBV13 and TRBJ1-5): AAGVIQSPRHLIKEKRETATLKCYPIPRHDTVYWYQQGPGQDPQFLISFYEKMQSDKGSIPDRFSAQQFSDYHSELNMSSLELGDSALYFCASSSGTGLNQPQHFGDGTRLSIL.

This chain connects TRBV11-3 to TRBJ1-6; TRBD1 might be the D (5 bases). Trimming pared 5 bases from V and 12 bases from J, leaving 14 bases between. Germline V lookup: CDR1 SGHNT, CDR2 YENEEA. This CDR3 comprises 13 residues. CDR3 residues: CASSNSGAGPLHF. The CDR3 DNA follows: TGTGCCAGCAGCAACTCTGGGGCCGGACCCCTCCACTTT.

The J gene is TRBJ2-4, the V gene TRBV5-4; 8 bases line up with TRBD2. This CDR3 spans 15 amino acids. Trimming cost V 4 bases and J 1 base; bases outside gene matches: 4. The germline V gene has CDR1 SGHNT and CDR2 YYREEE (reference sequence). The CDR3 coding sequence is TGTGCCAGCAGCCCGGGAGGGGAGGCCAAAAACATTCAGTACTTC. Amino acids: CASSPGGEAKNIQYF.

The chain couples TRBV7-2 to TRBJ2-1, with TRBD1 matching 7 bases. J lost 7 bases, V lost 0 bases, and 6 bases had no gene match. The CDR3 loop spans 15 amino acids. Germline V gene data show CDR1 as SGHTA and CDR2 as FQGNSA. The CDR3 loop is CASSLAGGEWNEQFF. In nucleotides, the CDR3 is TGTGCCAGCAGCTTAGCAGGGGGCGAGTGGAATGAGCAGTTCTTC.

The rearrangement links TRBV27 to TRBJ1-5, with D perhaps matching TRBD1 (6 bases). CDR1 and CDR2 from the germline V gene are MNHEY and SMNVEV (reference sequence). V gave up 10 bases and J gave up 1 base, with 14 bases separating them. The CDR3 is 14 residues long. CDR3 DNA sequence: TGTGCCACCCGGGGGGCAAGGAGCAATCAGCCCCAGCATTTT. Translated, it gives CATRGARSNQPQHF.

The rearrangement links TRBV2 to TRBJ1-1; no clear D. V was clipped by 4 bases and J by 4 bases, with 10 bases between them. Germline V lookup: CDR1 SNHLY, CDR2 FYNNEI. The CDR3 runs 13 residues. CDR3 nucleotides: TGTGCCAGCAGTGTCGCGGAGCTCACTGAAGCTTTCTTT. It yields the protein CASSVAELTEAFF.